This T cell receptor (beta chain) was obtained from a study of blood T cell repertoires in COVID-19. Study-level information: COVID-19 samples, acute and convalescent, were from the United States, Italy and Spain. In each case, the material was cDNA or gDNA derived from T cells, B-cell-depleted T cells, or PBMCs.

The authors' processing: Reference gene primer amplification yielded estimated nucleated cell counts. Some clones are missing from TCRdb's copy, which holds only in-frame ones; the method was immunoSEQ multiplex PCR. V and J calls and clone size are those listed in that table; D and trimming were worked out from the DNA. The sample holds tens of thousands of clones; roughly nine tenths are singletons and the top ten take around 4.9%. V gave up 0 bases and J gave up 5 bases, with 14 bases separating them. This CDR3 has 15 amino acids. Germline CDR1 and CDR2: ENHRY and SYGVKD. This sequence originates from a woman aged 50 to 60 with active COVID-19. What was sequenced was peripheral blood. The chain employs TRBV10-3 and TRBJ2-7, with a tentative D call TRBD2 (7 bases). CDR3 sequence: CAISESGGGLDEQYF. The CDR3 DNA is TGTGCCATCAGTGAGTCGGGGGGGGGCCTCGACGAGCAGTACTTC.